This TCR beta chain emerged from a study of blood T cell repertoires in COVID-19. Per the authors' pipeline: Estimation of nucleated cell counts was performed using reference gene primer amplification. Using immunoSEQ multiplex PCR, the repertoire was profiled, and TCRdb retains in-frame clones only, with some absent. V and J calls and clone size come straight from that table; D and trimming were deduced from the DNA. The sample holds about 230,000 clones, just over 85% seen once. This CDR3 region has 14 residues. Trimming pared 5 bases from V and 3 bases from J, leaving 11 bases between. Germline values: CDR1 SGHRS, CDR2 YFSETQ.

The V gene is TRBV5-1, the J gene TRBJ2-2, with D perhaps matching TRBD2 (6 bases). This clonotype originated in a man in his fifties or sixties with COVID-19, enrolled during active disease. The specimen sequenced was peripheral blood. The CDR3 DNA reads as TGCGCCAGCAGTACTGGGGACTACACCGGGGAGCTGTTTTTT. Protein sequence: CASSTGDYTGELFF. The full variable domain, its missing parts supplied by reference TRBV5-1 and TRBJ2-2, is KAGVTQTPRYLIKTRGQQVTLSCSPISGHRSVSWYQQTPGQGLQFLFEYFSETQRNKGNFPGRFSGRQFSNSRSEMNVSTLELGDSALYLCASSTGDYTGELFFGEGSRLTVL.